Listed below are T cell receptor beta chains from one sample, sequenced in a study of identical twins. TCRdb reanalysed the 5' RACE reads using MiXCR and keeps one entry per CDR3 protein. This table holds 450,000 to 600,000 distinct CDR3 sequences, around 20% found once. The sample was also linked to a second study, of yellow fever vaccine responses in identical twins.

The sample taken for sequencing was CD4+ T cells sorted from blood. These receptors were collected from a young woman in good health. Each CDR3 is given with its conserved first and last residue. Each record gives: J gene, V gene, D gene, clone size, CDR3 DNA, CDR3 protein. D genes are given only for firm matches. Size values are once, few and many counts, or a class for expanded clones, and some rows have none.

J: TRBJ2-3; V: TRBV20-1; D: TRBD1; size: few; DNA: TGCAGTGCTAGGGGACAGGGGGCAGATACGCAGTATTTT; CDR3: CSARGQGADTQYF
J: TRBJ2-2; V: TRBV7-6; D: -; size: -; DNA: TGTGCCAGCAGCTTAGTCAGGACAGAGGGCACCGGGGAGCTGTTTTTT; CDR3: CASSLVRTEGTGELFF
J: TRBJ2-5; V: TRBV18; D: -; size: few; DNA: TGTGCCAGCTCACCCCTTAAGGAGACCCAGTACTTC; CDR3: CASSPLKETQYF
J: TRBJ1-2; V: TRBV12-3/TRBV12-4; D: TRBD1; size: few; DNA: TGTGCCAGCAACCCAGGGGGGGAAGGGTATGGCTACACCTTC; CDR3: CASNPGGEGYGYTF
J: TRBJ2-5; V: TRBV20-1; D: TRBD2; size: few; DNA: TGCAGTGCTAGGCCCGGACTAGCGGGAGTGGAGACCCAGTACTTC; CDR3: CSARPGLAGVETQYF
J: TRBJ1-1; V: TRBV5-1; D: -; size: -; DNA: TGCGCCAGCAGCTTGGAGGGGATGATAAACACTGAAGCTTTCTTT; CDR3: CASSLEGMINTEAFF
J: TRBJ2-3; V: TRBV7-3; D: TRBD2; size: many; DNA: TGTGCCAGCAGCATAAATAGCGGGGGTGGCACAGATACGCAGTATTTT; CDR3: CASSINSGGGTDTQYF
J: TRBJ2-3; V: TRBV10-3; D: -; size: few; DNA: TGTGCCATCAGTGAGAGGGTTGTCAACACAGATACGCAGTATTTT; CDR3: CAISERVVNTDTQYF
J: TRBJ2-3; V: TRBV4-2; D: TRBD2; size: once; DNA: TGTGCCAGCAGCCAAGAACGGGGGGGGGCTACAGATACGCAGTATTTT; CDR3: CASSQERGGATDTQYF
J: TRBJ2-1; V: TRBV10-1; D: TRBD2; size: -; DNA: TGCGCCAGCAGCTTGACTAGCGGGATGTCCTACAATGAGCAGTTCTTC; CDR3: CASSLTSGMSYNEQFF
J: TRBJ2-1; V: TRBV2; D: TRBD1; size: -; DNA: TGTGCCAGCAGTGAAGAGCAGGGGGCGTACAATGAGCAGTTCTTC; CDR3: CASSEEQGAYNEQFF
J: TRBJ2-1; V: TRBV11-3; D: TRBD2; size: few; DNA: TGTGCCAGCAGCTTGACTAGCGGGATAGGTGAGCAGTTCTTC; CDR3: CASSLTSGIGEQFF
J: TRBJ2-4; V: TRBV3-1; D: TRBD2; size: -; DNA: TGTGCCAGCAGCCAAACGGGGACTATACGGTACTTC; CDR3: CASSQTGTIRYF
J: TRBJ2-2; V: TRBV29-1; D: -; size: few; DNA: TGCAGCGTTGCCGGGTTCAGGCAAAACACCGGGGAGCTGTTTTTT; CDR3: CSVAGFRQNTGELFF
J: TRBJ2-1; V: TRBV12-3/TRBV12-4; D: -; size: many; DNA: TGTGCCAGCAGTTTCATTTCCAATCCCAATGAGCAGTTCTTC; CDR3: CASSFISNPNEQFF
J: TRBJ2-1; V: TRBV14; D: -; size: -; DNA: TGTGCCAGCAGCCAAGTCGGGACGAACTACAATGAGCAGTTCTTC; CDR3: CASSQVGTNYNEQFF
J: TRBJ1-3; V: TRBV20-1; D: -; size: -; DNA: TGCAGTGCAACTCCGGGACGTCTCGACACCATATATTTT; CDR3: CSATPGRLDTIYF
J: TRBJ1-4; V: TRBV3-1; D: -; size: -; DNA: TGTGCCAGCAGCCAAGAAGGCCTTAATGAAAAACTGTTTTTT; CDR3: CASSQEGLNEKLFF
J: TRBJ2-1; V: TRBV20-1; D: TRBD2; size: -; DNA: TGCAGTGCTAGAGATCTGATCGGGCGGGAGTGGCCTTACAATGAGCAGTTCTTC; CDR3: CSARDLIGREWPYNEQFF
J: TRBJ2-6; V: TRBV12-3/TRBV12-4; D: TRBD1; size: few; DNA: TGTGCCAGCAGTCCGGGACAGGGGACGGGAGGGGCCAACGTCCTGACTTTC; CDR3: CASSPGQGTGGANVLTF
J: TRBJ1-2; V: TRBV11-1; D: -; size: -; DNA: TGTGCCAGCAGCTTTGTGGGTTCGGGCTATGGCTACACCTTC; CDR3: CASSFVGSGYGYTF
J: TRBJ1-2; V: TRBV28; D: -; size: few; DNA: TGTGCCAGCAGTTTATGGGCAGCTTCTAACTATGGCTACACCTTC; CDR3: CASSLWAASNYGYTF
J: TRBJ2-1; V: TRBV4-2; D: TRBD2; size: few; DNA: TGTGCCAGCAGCCAAGAATCGGGAGGAACCTACAATGAGCAGTTCTTC; CDR3: CASSQESGGTYNEQFF
J: TRBJ2-3; V: TRBV5-1; D: TRBD2; size: few; DNA: TGCGCCAGCACATTACCTTTAGCGGGGGGGGCAGATACGCAGTATTTT; CDR3: CASTLPLAGGADTQYF
J: TRBJ2-5; V: TRBV4-1; D: TRBD2; size: -; DNA: TGCGCCAGCAGCCAACACGCTAGCGGGGGGGCGAAGACAAAAGAGACCCAGTACTTC; CDR3: CASSQHASGGAKTKETQYF
J: TRBJ1-5; V: TRBV12-3/TRBV12-4; D: -; size: few; DNA: TGTGCCAGCAGTTTACCAGGGGAGGGGAATCAGCCCCAGCATTTT; CDR3: CASSLPGEGNQPQHF
J: TRBJ2-5; V: TRBV5-1; D: TRBD2; size: few; DNA: TGCGCCAGCAGCACCGGGACTAGCGAGGAGACCCAGTACTTC; CDR3: CASSTGTSEETQYF
J: TRBJ1-4; V: TRBV5-6; D: -; size: -; DNA: TGTGCCAGCAGCGAAAACAGAGTCGTAAATGAAAAACTGTTTTTT; CDR3: CASSENRVVNEKLFF
J: TRBJ1-2; V: TRBV7-3; D: TRBD1; size: -; DNA: TGTGCCAGCAGCTCACAGGGGAACTATGGCTACACCTTC; CDR3: CASSSQGNYGYTF
J: TRBJ2-2; V: TRBV7-3; D: -; size: few; DNA: TGTGCCAGCAGCTTAGACGTAGACCGGGAGCTGTTTTTT; CDR3: CASSLDVDRELFF
J: TRBJ2-3; V: TRBV24-1; D: -; size: -; DNA: TGTGCCACCAGCCAGAGGGGGTTGCCAGATACGCAGTATTTT; CDR3: CATSQRGLPDTQYF
J: TRBJ2-5; V: TRBV4-2; D: -; size: few; DNA: TGTGCCAGCAGCCAAGATGTGGGGGCCGGGGAGACCCAGTACTTC; CDR3: CASSQDVGAGETQYF
J: TRBJ1-2; V: TRBV12-3/TRBV12-4; D: TRBD1; size: -; DNA: TGTGCCAGCAGTTTTCAGACAGGGCTTACCTATGGCTACACCTTC; CDR3: CASSFQTGLTYGYTF
J: TRBJ2-1; V: TRBV11-2; D: TRBD2; size: -; DNA: TGTGCCAGCAGCTTAGTTGCGGGAGTGCGTTATGAGCAGTTCTTC; CDR3: CASSLVAGVRYEQFF
J: TRBJ2-2; V: TRBV12-3/TRBV12-4; D: -; size: few; DNA: TGTGCCAGCAGAAACCGGGGCTCAGACACCGGGGAGCTGTTTTTT; CDR3: CASRNRGSDTGELFF
J: TRBJ2-5; V: TRBV3-1; D: TRBD2; size: -; DNA: TGTGCCAGCAGCCAAGCACTAGCGGAAGAGACCCAGTACTTC; CDR3: CASSQALAEETQYF
J: TRBJ2-1; V: TRBV2; D: TRBD2; size: -; DNA: TGTGCCAGCCGACTAGCGGCGCTTCAGGAGCAGTTCTTC; CDR3: CASRLAALQEQFF
J: TRBJ2-1; V: TRBV7-2; D: TRBD1; size: -; DNA: TGTGCCAGCAGCTTAGCGGACAGGGTGGCGAAGCAGTTCTTC; CDR3: CASSLADRVAKQFF
J: TRBJ1-5; V: TRBV12-3/TRBV12-4; D: TRBD1; size: few; DNA: TGTGCCAGCAGTTTGGGACAGGGGGCTCAGCCCCAGCATTTT; CDR3: CASSLGQGAQPQHF
J: TRBJ1-4; V: TRBV10-3; D: -; size: -; DNA: TGTGCCATCAGAGACGGTATAAATGAAAAACTGTTTTTT; CDR3: CAIRDGINEKLFF
J: TRBJ2-3; V: TRBV4-1; D: TRBD1; size: -; DNA: TGCGCCAGCAGCCAAGGACAGGGGGCTGGAGATACGCAGTATTTT; CDR3: CASSQGQGAGDTQYF
J: TRBJ2-5; V: TRBV15; D: -; size: -; DNA: TGTGCCACCAGCAGGCCGGTCAGAGAGACCCAGTACTTC; CDR3: CATSRPVRETQYF
J: TRBJ2-3; V: TRBV12-3/TRBV12-4; D: -; size: few; DNA: TGTGCCAGCACCCGGGCCGACTTCCCAGATACGCAGTATTTT; CDR3: CASTRADFPDTQYF
J: TRBJ2-7; V: TRBV7-9; D: -; size: -; DNA: TGTGCCAGCAGCTTAGAGGAGGCTCGGAGCTACGAGCAGTACTTC; CDR3: CASSLEEARSYEQYF
J: TRBJ2-1; V: TRBV7-2; D: -; size: -; DNA: TGTGCCAGCAGTATGAGGGGGATTAGCTCCTACAATGAGCAGTTCTTC; CDR3: CASSMRGISSYNEQFF
J: TRBJ1-5; V: TRBV12-3/TRBV12-4; D: -; size: many; DNA: TGTGCCAGCTCCCCGCCGAATCAGCCCCAGCATTTT; CDR3: CASSPPNQPQHF
J: TRBJ1-5; V: TRBV18; D: -; size: -; DNA: TGTGCCAGCTCACCCCCCGGCAGGGGAGGACAGCCCCAGCATTTT; CDR3: CASSPPGRGGQPQHF
J: TRBJ1-1; V: TRBV5-1; D: TRBD1; size: -; DNA: TGCGCCAGCAGCTTTGGACAGGGAGGGGTGACTGAAGCTTTCTTT; CDR3: CASSFGQGGVTEAFF
J: TRBJ2-3; V: TRBV19; D: TRBD2; size: -; DNA: TGTGCCAGTAGTACAGCCCCCCTCTCAGCGGGAAAGTCAGATACGCAGTATTTT; CDR3: CASSTAPLSAGKSDTQYF
J: TRBJ2-1; V: TRBV9; D: TRBD2; size: -; DNA: TGTGCCAGCAGCGTAGGGGAACTAGCGGGAGTTGTTGAGCAGTTCTTC; CDR3: CASSVGELAGVVEQFF
J: TRBJ2-1; V: TRBV10-3; D: TRBD2; size: -; DNA: TGTGCCATCAGTGAAAGACCTAGCGGGATCAAGAGTGACCGATCCAATGAGCAGTTCTTC; CDR3: CAISERPSGIKSDRSNEQFF
J: TRBJ2-1; V: TRBV6-2/TRBV6-3; D: -; size: few; DNA: TGTGCCAGCAGTCCTACCGGGGGGGACAGGGCTGAGCAGTTCTTC; CDR3: CASSPTGGDRAEQFF
J: TRBJ1-5; V: TRBV2; D: TRBD1; size: -; DNA: TGTGCCAGCAAGCGGACAGGGGCTGTCAATCAGCCCCAGCATTTT; CDR3: CASKRTGAVNQPQHF
J: TRBJ2-2; V: TRBV25-1; D: TRBD1; size: -; DNA: TGTGCCAGCAGTGTACAGGGGCGAGACACCGGGGAGCTGTTTTTT; CDR3: CASSVQGRDTGELFF
J: TRBJ1-1; V: TRBV28; D: TRBD1; size: -; DNA: TGTGCCAGCAGTTTATTTGACAGGGAAACCCCTGAAGCTTTCTTT; CDR3: CASSLFDRETPEAFF
J: TRBJ2-7; V: TRBV7-9; D: -; size: few; DNA: TGTGCCAGCAGCTTAGGGACAGCCCCCTACGAGCAGTACTTC; CDR3: CASSLGTAPYEQYF
J: TRBJ1-2; V: TRBV20-1; D: TRBD1; size: few; DNA: TGCAGTGCCACGGACAGGGGAAGGGGCTATGGCTACACCTTC; CDR3: CSATDRGRGYGYTF